This T cell receptor (beta chain) derives from a study of cytomegalovirus exposure and HLA in healthy donors (dated by TCRdb to the late 2010s). Context from the whole study: An earlier analysis of under 600 of the donors reported approximately 290 Gb of sequence data and about 100 million unique TCR beta sequences from around 200 million T cells. To study patterns of TCR occurrence, a later analysis re-analyzed previously published TCR beta repertoires from under 750 donors and added high-resolution HLA genotyping. The number of donors typed differed by locus, with 629-630 for A, B, C, DRB1 and DQB1, around 560 for DQA1, nearly 610 for DPA1, and around 430 for DPB1. The later analysis used no new phenotypic data to find candidate immune exposures, relying instead on TCR beta sequences and their occurrence across donors. The T cell repertoires of 550 to 850 subjects were profiled by immunosequencing and related to cytomegalovirus serostatus. A handful of DR-DQ haplotypes were treated as single units for association and clustering because of strong linkage in the cohort. Every repertoire in the discovery cohort had been generated on one and the same sequencing platform. Along with the approximately 700-subject first cohort, a separate validation cohort of over a hundred different subjects was used. On average, about 240,000 unique TCR beta nucleotide sequences were sequenced per donor among 398 genotyped donors of the cohort, with roughly 18% of those sequences being non-productive. In a later genetic analysis, genome-wide SNP genotypes for 398 of the 666 donors were used, and that subset was treated as a discovery cohort. The genetic ancestry cluster associated with self-reported Caucasian donors included roughly four fifths of the roughly 380 genotyped donors. The study was designed to test whether signatures of past pathogen exposure could be identified by cataloging public T cell receptors. Both class I and class II loci were covered by HLA typing, at four-digit resolution. In an earlier analysis of roughly 600 of the donors, high-throughput TCR beta sequencing was used to judge whether each TCR beta V gene segment behaved as functional or pseudogenic. About 300 gigabases of sequencing data and approximately 84 million unique TCR sequences were included in an early release covering roughly 600 HLA-typed donors. High-throughput TCR immunosequencing, statistical association of individual TCRs with disease status, and machine learning were combined to predict cytomegalovirus infection status. Alongside the repertoire data, information on donor age, sex, ethnicity and CMV serostatus was compiled.

Overall study outcomes, separate from this receptor: A later genetic analysis associated a missense DCLRE1C variant with V-gene and J-gene trimming of TCR beta chains, and an independent cohort replicated the association. A cluster of highly shared sequence variants was judged likely to represent a technical artifact of the sequencing pipeline. The study gave a list of some 150 TCR beta chains associated with cytomegalovirus. The earlier analysis of 450 to 700 of the donors excluded 15 to 20 rarely observed V segments, including chromosome 9 orphons, because counts were too low. In a later analysis, HLA-associated TCR beta chains were found to be more clonally expanded and to have lower generation probabilities than equally common non-associated chains. A later genetic analysis reported fewer N-insertions in productive TCRs among donors in an Asian-associated ancestry cluster than the roughly 640-donor mean. In a later analysis, the rate of TCR association differed among HLA loci, with DRB1 alleles having the most associated TCRs and HLA-C alleles having the fewest. Specific HLA alleles were associated with roughly 17,000 TCR beta sequences at a false discovery rate of 0.05 in a later analysis. A further reported finding was that TCR beta sequences accurately predicted the HLA-A and HLA-B alleles for most subjects in the first cohort. Some IMGT-functional V segments, including TRBV6-2 and TRBV6-3, could not be distinguished by the 87-base-pair reads and were therefore excluded. In vitro tests confirmed that a few of the cytomegalovirus-associated TCR beta chains recognize cytomegalovirus antigens. Most TCR sequences were observed very rarely across donors, whereas some public TCRs were present in many individuals. The authors suggested that the approach could potentially be generalized to other disease states and immunological phenotypes. Because some donors lacked HLA typing at each locus, the association tests relied only on the typed subset. In an earlier analysis of approximately 590 of the donors, most TCR beta V segments appeared in productive rearrangements about 87% or about 30% of the time, broadly matching IMGT annotations. The classifier was reported to diagnose cytomegalovirus status with high specificity and sensitivity in both the original cohort and the validation cohort. Assigning TCR associations to individual alleles was difficult when HLA alleles, especially DR and DQ, strongly co-occurred. Presence/absence analyses assumed roughly uniform sequencing depth across donors, an assumption that may not hold. Linkage disequilibrium might explain the correlated functional status among segregating V segments, but an unknown experimental factor could not be ruled out. Only TCR beta chains were sequenced in this cohort, and the absence of alpha or paired-chain data limited detectable features. According to a later analysis, most CMV-associated TCR beta chains appeared to be HLA-restricted, and the HLA associations seemed to be driven largely by CMV exposure. Several of the top co-occurrence clusters appeared to be linked to parvovirus B19, influenza, CMV and Epstein-Barr virus, according to a later analysis. For the cohort, immune exposure information was limited to CMV serostatus.

The cohort was made up of under 800 healthy bone marrow donors. All cohort members were sampled while nominally healthy, although unrecorded immune exposures were likely present. The donor tested CMV seropositive, placing the donor among the 250 to 350 seropositive members of the cohort. A peripheral blood sample was provided by each donor, and peripheral blood mononuclear cells were used for TCR beta sequencing. Genomic DNA was extracted from the blood cell samples with the Qiagen DNeasy Blood Extraction Kit. With respect to this clone: Its binding antigen is unknown. No per-base quality is available; no much larger clone lies one base away.

Library construction relied on the immunoSEQ multiplex PCR assay. For the multiplex PCR, a mixture combining 60 forward primers for TCR Vbeta segments and 13 reverse primers for TCR Jbeta segments was used. Amplification of the CDR3 region of rearranged TCR beta genes was performed with a multiplex PCR assay on genomic DNA. On the Illumina HiSeq System, the amplified TCR beta libraries were sequenced as 87-base-pair reads. The published analysis was carried out like this. In a later analysis, roughly 80 million unique TCR beta chains were counted across the 500 to 850 repertoires, and approximately 11 million of these chains were shared by at least two donors. Raw reads were error-corrected and collapsed into unique sequences with a nearest-neighbor algorithm that merged closely related sequences to remove PCR and sequencing errors. V, D and J gene segments were assigned by aligning CDR3 sequences to IMGT reference sequences. For a sequence to be retained, a match of at least six nucleotides was required to both a V gene segment and a J gene segment. A rearrangement counted as productive if the CDR3 had no stop codons and remained in frame with V and J, and every other rearrangement counted as non-productive. CDR3 was defined by IMGT convention, running from the second conserved V-encoded cysteine to the conserved J-encoded phenylalanine. The earlier analysis of 587 of the donors excluded sequences that lacked an unambiguous match to a single V gene segment. In an earlier analysis of 587 of the donors, a V segment was called functional when productive rearrangements were above 56.7%, and segregating when the standard deviation between donors exceeded 5%. A statistical classification framework was built to diagnose cytomegalovirus status from the catalog of TCR beta chain sequences. In a later analysis, V and J genes were assigned by comparing TCR nucleotide sequences against IMGT/GENE-DB human TR gene sequences. In a later analysis, CDR3 sequences and most-parsimonious VDJ recombination scenarios were assigned using the TCRdist pipeline. In a later analysis, each TCR beta chain was defined by its CDR3 amino acid sequence together with its V-gene family, and reads lacking a unique V-gene family were excluded. A later analysis removed 550 to 700 highly shared, low-generation-probability nucleotide sequences to deal with suspected cross-contamination and a sequencing artifact. In a later analysis, a clonal expansion index for each public chain was calculated from normalized within-repertoire ranks of inferred template counts. A later analysis computed generation probabilities with a VDJ recombination model fitted to out-of-frame rearrangements, and checked the results against IGoR. A later analysis scored TCR-TCR, TCR-HLA and TCR-CMV co-occurrence with hypergeometric tests, applying a repertoire-size bias correction to TCR pairs. A later analysis estimated false discovery rates by permuting HLA or CMV assignments 20 times. A later analysis grouped co-occurring TCRs with DBSCAN, adding TCRdist sequence similarity when clustering within HLA-allele-positive subsets. For co-occurrence clustering, repertoires with fewer than 30,000 or more than 120,000 public chains were excluded, along with roughly 5 repertoires with anomalous nucleotide sharing. TCRdb mirrors the immuneACCESS table, restricted to in-frame sequences. Some clones are absent from its copies; in checked studies, under half trace to an unresolved V gene, and the reason for the others is unknown. V and J calls and clone size are copied from that table; D and trimming were computed from the DNA. The sample contains more than 80,000 clones, 75% of them found a single time. Clones ranked in the top ten supply 2.5% to 3% of the sample.

Reading the germline V gene gives CDR1 SGHDT and CDR2 YYEEEE. Deletion took 3 bases off V and 7 bases off J, with a span of 19 bases between the germline ends. Reading from cysteine to phenylalanine, the CDR3 counts 16 amino acids. Only the CDR3 part of the read is kept: 48 bases, read in frame from the first base. Recombination connected TRBV5-6 to TRBJ1-4; possibly the D gene is TRBD1, per 6 matching bases. The specimen was PBMCs. This sequence was found in a male donor in good health and CMV-seropositive. The CDR3 in this case is CASSSGQRGAGEKLFF. The DNA is as follows: TGTGCCAGCAGCTCCGGCCAACGGGGGGCGGGTGAAAAACTGTTTTTT.